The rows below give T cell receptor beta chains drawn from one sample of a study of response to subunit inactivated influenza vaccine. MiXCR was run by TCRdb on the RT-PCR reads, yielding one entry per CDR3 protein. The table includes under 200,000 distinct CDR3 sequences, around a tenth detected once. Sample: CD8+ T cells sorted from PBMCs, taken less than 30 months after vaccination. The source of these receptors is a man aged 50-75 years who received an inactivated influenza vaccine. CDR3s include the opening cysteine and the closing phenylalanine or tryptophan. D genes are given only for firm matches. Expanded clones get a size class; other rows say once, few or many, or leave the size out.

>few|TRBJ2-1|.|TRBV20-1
TGCAGTGCTAGAGTACTAGGGGAGCAGTTCTTC
CSARVLGEQFF
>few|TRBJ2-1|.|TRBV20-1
TGCAGTGCCCACACAGGGTCGCGGAATGAGCAGTTCTTC
CSAHTGSRNEQFF
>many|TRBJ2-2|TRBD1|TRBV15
TGTGCCACCAGCAGGGACAGGGTAACCGGGGAGCTGTTTTTT
CATSRDRVTGELFF
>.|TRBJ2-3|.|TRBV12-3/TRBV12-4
TGTGCCAGCAGTTTATTTTACAGGACCACAGATACGCAGTATTTT
CASSLFYRTTDTQYF
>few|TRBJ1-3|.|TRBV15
TGTGCCACCAGCAGAGATCGGCTAGGGAGCTCTGGAAACACCATATATTTT
CATSRDRLGSSGNTIYF
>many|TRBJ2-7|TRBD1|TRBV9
TGTGCCAGCAGCGGACAGGGGTACGAGCAGTACTTC
CASSGQGYEQYF
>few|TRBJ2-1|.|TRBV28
TGTGCCAGCACCCGGGGGAACCATGAGCAGTTCTTC
CASTRGNHEQFF
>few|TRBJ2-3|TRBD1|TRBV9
TGTGCCAGCAGCGCACTGGGACAGCCAGATACGCAGTATTTT
CASSALGQPDTQYF
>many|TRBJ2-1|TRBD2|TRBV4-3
TGCGCCAGCAGCCAAGATCTAGCGGACTCCTACAATGAGCAGTTCTTC
CASSQDLADSYNEQFF
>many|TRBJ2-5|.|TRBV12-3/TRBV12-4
TGTGCCAGCAGTCTGGGGCCCTCTGGGGACCAGTACTTC
CASSLGPSGDQYF
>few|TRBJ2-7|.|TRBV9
TGTGCCAGCAGCGTAGGCCCCGCCGACGAGCAGTACTTC
CASSVGPADEQYF
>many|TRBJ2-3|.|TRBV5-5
TGTGCCAGCAGCTTGGTGCACAGCGGCCCAGATACGCAGTATTTT
CASSLVHSGPDTQYF
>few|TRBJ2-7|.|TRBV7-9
TGTGCCACCCAACGGGACAACTCCTACGAGCAGTACTTC
CATQRDNSYEQYF
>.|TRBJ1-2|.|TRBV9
TGTGCCAGCAATGGTAGAGGACAGAACTATGGCTACACCTTC
CASNGRGQNYGYTF
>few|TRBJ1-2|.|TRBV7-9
TGTGCCAGCAGCTTAGGGATCCACTATGGCTACACCTTC
CASSLGIHYGYTF